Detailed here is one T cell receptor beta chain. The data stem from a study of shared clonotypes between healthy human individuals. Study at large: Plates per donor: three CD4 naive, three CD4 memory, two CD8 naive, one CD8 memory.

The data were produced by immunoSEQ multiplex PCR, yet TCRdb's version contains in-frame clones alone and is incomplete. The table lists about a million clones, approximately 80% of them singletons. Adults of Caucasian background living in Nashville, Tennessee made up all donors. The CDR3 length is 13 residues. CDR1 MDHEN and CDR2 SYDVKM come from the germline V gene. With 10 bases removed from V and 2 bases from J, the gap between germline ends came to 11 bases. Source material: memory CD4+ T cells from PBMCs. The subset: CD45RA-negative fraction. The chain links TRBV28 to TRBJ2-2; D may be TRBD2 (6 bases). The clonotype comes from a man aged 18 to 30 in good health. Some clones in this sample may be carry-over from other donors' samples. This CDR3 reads CAIAGPNTGELFF. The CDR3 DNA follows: TGTGCCATCGCGGGACCCAACACCGGGGAGCTGTTTTTT. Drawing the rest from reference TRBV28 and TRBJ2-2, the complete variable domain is DVKVTQSSRYLVKRTGEKVFLECVQDMDHENMFWYRQDPGLGLRLIYFSYDVKMKEKGDIPEGYSVSREKKERFSLILESASTNQTSMYLCAIAGPNTGELFFGEGSRLTVL.